Listed here are 31 T cell receptor beta chains from one sample, sequenced in a study of blood T cells in healthy people across ages. The use of a sample-barcoded 5' primer and a J-beta primer mix characterized a second PCR of roughly 6 to 12 cycles. TCRdb re-derived calls from the 5' RACE reads in MiXCR, one entry per CDR3 protein. The profile shows fewer than 2,000,000 distinct CDR3 sequences, 35% to 50% of them singletons. Specimen: blood. These receptors all stem from a human donor in good health.

Only a few counts were recorded for this clonotype. The chain joins TRBV29-1 to TRBJ2-5, with D perhaps matching TRBD1 or TRBD2 (5 bases each). CDR1 is SQVTM and CDR2 is ANQGSEA in the germline V gene. V was cut by 3 bases and J by 5 bases, with 7 bases left in between. CDR3 length: 11 residues. CDR3 sequence: CSVEGVETQYF. The DNA for the CDR3 is TGCAGCGTTGAGGGGGTGGAGACCCAGTACTTC.

This clonotype was found many times. CDR3 in amino acids: CSARDHRGRYEQYF. The CDR3, as DNA: TGCAGTGCTAGAGATCACAGGGGGCGGTACGAGCAGTACTTC. This chain joins TRBV20-1 and TRBJ2-7; 9 nucleotides line up with TRBD1. This CDR3 region has 14 residues. The junction had 4 bases not matched to a gene; V was cut back by 0 bases and J by 4 bases. Germline V gives CDR1 DFQATT, CDR2 SNEGSKA (reference sequence).

The chain has TRBV3-1 and TRBJ1-2; D gene unclear. The length of the CDR3 is 14 residues. Trimming took off 0 bases at V and 8 bases at J, with 13 bases between the two ends. Germline V CDR1 and CDR2: LGHDT, YNNKEL (reference sequence). In DNA, the CDR3 is TGTGCCAGCAGCCAAGACGCGGCCGGCCGGGGCTACACCTTC. Translating gives CASSQDAAGRGYTF.

The V call is TRBV29-1, the J call TRBJ2-1, with 7 nucleotides matching TRBD1. V trimming: 6 bases; J trimming: 9 bases; junction bases outside the gene matches: 5. The CDR3 loop spans 11 amino acids. The germline CDR1 and CDR2 sequences are SQVTM and ANQGSEA. This chain's CDR3 is CSVRGRSEQFF. DNA of the CDR3: TGCAGCGTCAGGGGGAGATCTGAGCAGTTCTTC.

The chain recombines TRBV20-1 with TRBJ2-1, with D perhaps assigned TRBD1 or TRBD2 (5 bases each). The V end lost 0 bases, the J end lost 0 bases, and 9 bases lay between the germline ends. CDR3 length: 15 amino acids. Germline V gene lookup returns CDR1 DFQATT and CDR2 SNEGSKA (reference sequence). The CDR3 sequence is CSARDGAPSYNEQFF. In nucleotides, the CDR3 is TGCAGTGCTAGAGACGGGGCTCCCTCCTACAATGAGCAGTTCTTC.

The gene calls are TRBV7-9 and TRBJ2-7; D is perhaps TRBD1 (6 bases). V lost 2 bases and J lost 5, with 13 bases in between. Germline V CDR1 and CDR2: SEHNR, FQNEAQ (reference sequence). The CDR3 runs 14 residues. The CDR3 sequence: CASSLRQGSHEQYF. The CDR3 nucleotides are TGTGCCAGCAGCTTACGCCAGGGGTCCCACGAGCAGTACTTC. The whole variable domain, remainder taken from reference TRBV7-9 and TRBJ2-7, is DTGVSQNPRHKITKRGQNVTFRCDPISEHNRLYWYRQTLGQGPEFLTYFQNEAQLEKSRLLSDRFSAERPKGSFSTLEIQRTEQGDSAMYLCASSLRQGSHEQYFGPGTRLTVT.

This clonotype was detected only a few times. This chain connects TRBV20-1 to TRBJ1-4; TRBD1 matches at 8 bases. The V and J ends lost 6 bases and 2 bases, in that order; junction bases with no gene match: 2. Germline V gene sequence: CDR1 DFQATT, CDR2 SNEGSKA (reference sequence). The CDR3 runs to 13 residues. CDR3 nucleotides: TGCAGTGCCAGGACAGGGACTAATGAAAAACTGTTTTTT. It translates to CSARTGTNEKLFF.

This clonotype showed up just a few times. The chain combines TRBV19 with TRBJ2-3, with D perhaps given as TRBD1 or TRBD2 (5 bases each). The germline gives CDR1 LNHDA, CDR2 SQIVND (reference sequence). Trimming took off 8 bases at V and 5 bases at J, with 17 bases between the two ends. This CDR3 region has 14 residues. The CDR3 protein is CASRLLRDGDTQYF. The CDR3 DNA reads TGTGCCAGTCGCCTACTCCGGGACGGAGATACGCAGTATTTT.

The chain couples TRBV29-1 to TRBJ2-1; 7 bases are a match to TRBD2. The CDR3 runs 15 residues. Germline values: CDR1 SQVTM, CDR2 ANQGSEA. J was trimmed by 2 bases and V by 4 bases; bases with no gene match: 8. The DNA of the CDR3 is TGCAGCGTTGGGGGTCTAGCGGCTACCTACAATGAGCAGTTCTTC. It is translated as CSVGGLAATYNEQFF.

This clonotype has only a few counts. The J gene is TRBJ2-4, the V gene TRBV7-3, with TRBD1 matching over 8 bases. Trimming cost V 4 bases and J 7 bases; bases outside gene matches: 15. Germline CDR1 reads SGHTA; CDR2 reads FQGTGA. The CDR3 has 17 residues. The DNA for the CDR3 is TGTGCCAGCAGCTCAGACCTCCACCAGGGGGCTGGGAACATTCAGTACTTC. Protein: CASSSDLHQGAGNIQYF.

The chain joins TRBV5-1 to TRBJ2-7; TRBD1 matches at 7 bases. Trimming cost V 4 bases and J 1 base; bases outside gene matches: 8. Looked up from germline, CDR1 is SGHRS and CDR2 is YFSETQ. This CDR3 has 15 amino acids. For the CDR3, the DNA is TGCGCCAGCAGCCCGGGACAGATTCCTTCCTACGAGCAGTACTTC. As protein: CASSPGQIPSYEQYF.

This clonotype has more than one count but fewer than ten. The chain links TRBV20-1 to TRBJ1-5; D gene ambiguous. Germline assignment: CDR1 DFQATT and CDR2 SNEGSKA (reference sequence). V shed 0 bases and J shed 3 bases, with 15 bases lying between them. The CDR3 has 16 residues. CDR3 nucleotide sequence: TGCAGTGCTAGAGATCTAAGCGGCGGGTACAATCAGCCCCAGCATTTT. It codes for CSARDLSGGYNQPQHF.

This clonotype was seen ten or more times. The chain employs TRBV29-1 and TRBJ2-5; D remains ambiguous. CDR3 length: 11 amino acids. V lost 4 bases, J lost 5 bases, and 8 bases lay in between. The germline V gene encodes CDR1 SQVTM and CDR2 ANQGSEA. DNA for the CDR3: TGCAGCGTTGCTCACACGGAGACCCAGTACTTC. Its translation: CSVAHTETQYF.

The gene calls are TRBV7-2 and TRBJ2-1, with TRBD2 identical over 11 bases. The CDR3 has 18 residues. The V gene end was trimmed by 1 base and the J gene end by 1 base; junction bases not matched to a gene: 6. The germline V gene encodes CDR1 SGHTA and CDR2 FQGNSA. CDR3 loop: CASSLEVPSGGSYNEQFF. CDR3 coding DNA: TGTGCCAGCAGCTTAGAAGTCCCTAGCGGGGGGTCCTACAATGAGCAGTTCTTC.

At least ten counts were recorded for this clonotype. The rearrangement uses TRBV7-2 and TRBJ1-1; D is uncertain. V lost 8 bases to trimming and J lost 5 bases, with 12 bases between them. This CDR3 contains 12 residues. CDR1 and CDR2 (germline): SGHTA, FQGNSA. The CDR3 here is CASALRETEAFF. In DNA form, the CDR3 reads TGTGCCAGCGCTTTGCGAGAGACTGAAGCTTTCTTT.

This chain links TRBV7-3 with TRBJ2-1; 7 nucleotides match TRBD1. This CDR3 region has 13 residues. CDR1 is SGHTA, CDR2 FQGTGA, per germline. With 5 bases clipped from V and 7 bases from J, the junction kept 5 bases outside the gene matches. Here the CDR3 DNA reads TGTGCCAGCAGCCGGGACAGCATAAATGAGCAGTTCTTC. The encoded protein is CASSRDSINEQFF.

V usage is TRBV7-2 and J usage is TRBJ2-7; 8 bases fit TRBD2. V lost 6 bases and J lost 2; bases outside the gene matches: 9. The CDR3 loop spans 15 amino acids. Germline CDR1 reads SGHTA; CDR2 reads FQGNSA. The CDR3 nucleotides read TGTGCCAGCAGTCGAGGCGGGGGGCCCGCCTACGAGCAGTACTTC. It yields the protein CASSRGGGPAYEQYF. The full variable domain, rest sourced from reference TRBV7-2 and TRBJ2-7, is GAGVSQSPSNKVTEKGKDVELRCDPISGHTALYWYRQSLGQGLEFLIYFQGNSAPDKSGLPSDRFSAERTGGSVSTLTIQRTQQEDSAVYLCASSRGGGPAYEQYFGPGTRLTVT.

The V call is TRBV5-1, the J call TRBJ2-1, with 11 bases matching TRBD1. With 7 bases clipped from V and 7 bases from J, the junction kept 10 bases outside the gene matches. The CDR3 spans 15 residues. Germline-derived CDR1 and CDR2 are SGHRS and YFSETQ. CDR3 protein: CASGLLGQGGNEQFF. The CDR3 DNA reads TGCGCCAGCGGATTGTTGGGACAGGGGGGTAATGAGCAGTTCTTC.

In this sample, this clonotype turned up a few times. The rearrangement uses TRBV7-6 and TRBJ2-3; weak D call: TRBD2 (7 bases). There are 15 residues in the CDR3. Germline lookup yields CDR1 SGHVS and CDR2 FNYEAQ. V was shortened by 5 bases and J by 2 bases, with 14 bases between the two germline ends. Here the CDR3 DNA reads TGTGCCAGCAGCGCCTTAGGGGGGGACACAGATACGCAGTATTTT. Its protein is CASSALGGDTDTQYF.

This chain connects TRBV4-1 to TRBJ1-2, with D unresolved. Trimming removed 1 base at V and 2 bases at J, with 11 bases between. CDR3 length equals 15 residues. CDR1 and CDR2 (germline): MGHRA, YSYEKL. The CDR3 nucleotides read TGCGCCAGCAGCCAAGTCTTGGTGGTAAACTATGGCTACACCTTC. This translates into CASSQVLVVNYGYTF.

V usage is TRBV29-1 and J usage is TRBJ2-1; TRBD2 might be the D (5 bases). Trimming shortened V by 1 base and J by 6 bases, and 13 bases separated the two germline ends. Germline values: CDR1 SQVTM, CDR2 ANQGSEA. The CDR3 runs 14 residues. CDR3 DNA: TGCAGCGTTGAAGTGGCCCGCGCGGGCAATGAGCAGTTCTTC. Amino acid sequence: CSVEVARAGNEQFF.

The rearrangement joins TRBV7-2 to TRBJ1-4, with D maybe TRBD1 (6 bases). Germline CDR1 and CDR2: SGHTA and FQGNSA. This CDR3 is built from 15 residues. Trimming took off 5 bases at V and 11 bases at J, with 21 bases between the two ends. CDR3 in DNA: TGTGCCAGCAGCCCGCGGTCGACAGTAGGGGGGAAACTGTTTTTT. Its translation: CASSPRSTVGGKLFF. The full variable domain, with the rest looked up from reference TRBV7-2 and TRBJ1-4, is GAGVSQSPSNKVTEKGKDVELRCDPISGHTALYWYRQSLGQGLEFLIYFQGNSAPDKSGLPSDRFSAERTGGSVSTLTIQRTQQEDSAVYLCASSPRSTVGGKLFFGSGTQLSVL.

The V and J genes are TRBV11-3 and TRBJ1-1, with D possibly being TRBD1 (6 bases). CDR3 size: 15 residues. V lost 5 bases and J 1 base, leaving 14 bases between the germline ends. In germline, CDR1 is SGHNT, CDR2 YENEEA. In DNA form, the CDR3 reads TGTGCCAGCAGCCCTCGGGGGCAGTCGAACACTGAAGCTTTCTTT. It specifies CASSPRGQSNTEAFF.

This chain joins TRBV7-2 and TRBJ2-7; TRBD1 matches at 7 bases. Unmatched junction bases numbered 7, after V lost 5 bases and J lost 3 bases. The V gene's germline CDR1 is SGHTA and CDR2 FQGNSA. The CDR3 is 14 residues long. DNA of the CDR3: TGTACCAGCAGCCTCTCCGGACAGGACTACGAGCAGTACTTC. This encodes CTSSLSGQDYEQYF.

The V gene is TRBV4-1, the J gene TRBJ1-5; 8 bases match TRBD1. V lost 8 bases and J lost 6; bases outside the gene matches: 12. Germline values: CDR1 MGHRA, CDR2 YSYEKL. This CDR3 spans 15 amino acids. The CDR3 nucleotides are TGCGCCAGCCTGACGATAACAGGGGGTGGTCAGCCCCAGCATTTT. This codes for CASLTITGGGQPQHF.

There are many counts of this clonotype. The chain uses TRBV20-1 and TRBJ2-5; TRBD1 matches at 8 bases. Germline loops: CDR1 DFQATT, CDR2 SNEGSKA (reference sequence). The CDR3 is 11 residues long. This CDR3 reads CSAGGVETQYF. The CDR3 DNA reads TGCAGCGCAGGGGGCGTGGAGACCCAGTACTTC.

This sequence joins TRBV7-2 and TRBJ2-7; D may be TRBD1 (5 bases). V lost 10 bases to trimming and J lost 0 bases, with 19 bases between them. Germline V gene data show CDR1 as SGHTA and CDR2 as FQGNSA. The CDR3 contains 15 residues. The CDR3 region is CAILGVQPRSYEQYF. CDR3 nucleotides: TGTGCCATTTTAGGGGTACAACCCCGCTCCTACGAGCAGTACTTC.

This clonotype was found a few times. V gene TRBV5-1 combines with J gene TRBJ2-5; 11 bases are shared with TRBD1. V lost 4 bases to trimming and J lost 5 bases; unmatched junction nucleotides: 10. The V gene's germline CDR1 is SGHRS and CDR2 YFSETQ. This CDR3 is built from 16 residues. The DNA of the CDR3 is TGCGCCAGCAGCGGACGGACAGGGGGCATAAGGGAGACCCAGTACTTC. Amino acids: CASSGRTGGIRETQYF.

This clonotype was detected only a few times. This sequence joins TRBV7-2 and TRBJ1-5, with D perhaps TRBD1 (5 bases). V was clipped by 6 bases and J by 6 bases, with 21 bases between them. The CDR3 length is 16 residues. CDR1 and CDR2 (germline): SGHTA, FQGNSA. The CDR3 sequence is CASSARGYDSIQPQHF. The CDR3 DNA reads TGTGCCAGCAGTGCGAGGGGATACGACAGTATTCAGCCCCAGCATTTT.

This clonotype was counted between two and nine times. The chain uses TRBV27 and TRBJ2-3, with 8 bases that match TRBD2. CDR1 and CDR2 from the germline V gene are MNHEY and SMNVEV (reference sequence). The CDR3 sequence is 16 residues long. J gave up 2 bases and V 4 bases, and 8 bases lay outside the gene matches. The CDR3, as DNA: TGTGCCAGCAGTTCAGCGGGGGTACTTCACACAGATACGCAGTATTTT. Encoded protein: CASSSAGVLHTDTQYF.

This clonotype was observed a few times. The rearrangement uses TRBV7-2 and TRBJ1-2, with a possible D match to TRBD1 (6 bases). The CDR3 has 17 amino acids. Germline V lookup: CDR1 SGHTA, CDR2 FQGNSA. V shed 1 base and J shed 3 bases, with 18 bases lying between them. The CDR3 DNA reads TGTGCCAGCAGCTTAGAGGTCGGCAGGGGACTCCACTATGGCTACACCTTC. Translating it yields CASSLEVGRGLHYGYTF.